A selection of T cell receptor beta chains follows, all from one sample in a study of blood T cell repertoires in COVID-19. Produced via immunoSEQ multiplex PCR; TCRdb's table is partial and in-frame only. This table holds 200,000 or so clones, 70% to 85% found once. Specimen: peripheral blood. The receptors stem from a human donor with acute or convalescent COVID-19. The donor label of this sample is uncertain. CDR3s include the opening cysteine and the closing phenylalanine or tryptophan. D genes are given only for firm matches. Rows give clone size only sometimes, using once, few, many, or a class for an expanded clone.

d_call | j_call | v_call | clone_size | cdr3_aa | cdr3_nt
TRBD1 | TRBJ1-1 | TRBV19 | once | CARVPDRGNGAFF | TGTGCCAGAGTTCCGGACAGGGGGAACGGAGCTTTCTTT
TRBD2 | TRBJ2-1 | TRBV19 | NA | CASSIGLAGGNEQFF | TGTGCCAGTAGTATCGGACTAGCGGGAGGCAATGAGCAGTTCTTC
NA | TRBJ2-2 | TRBV7-2 | NA | CASSSGHNTGELFF | TGTGCCAGCAGCTCGGGACACAACACCGGGGAGCTGTTTTTT
TRBD1 | TRBJ1-1 | TRBV19 | NA | CASSRTGVETEAFF | TGTGCCAGTAGTCGGACAGGGGTAGAAACTGAAGCTTTCTTT
NA | TRBJ1-6 | TRBV6-5 | NA | CASSYEGTKNSPLHF | TGTGCCAGCAGTTACGAGGGTACAAAGAATTCACCCCTCCACTTT
TRBD1 | TRBJ1-5 | TRBV18 | NA | CASSPTGGGQPQHF | TGTGCCAGCTCACCTACAGGGGGCGGTCAGCCCCAGCATTTT
TRBD1 | TRBJ2-7 | TRBV19 | NA | CASTDPAGQAPYEQYF | TGTGCCAGTACCGACCCCGCGGGACAGGCCCCCTACGAGCAGTACTTC
TRBD1 | TRBJ1-2 | TRBV7-8 | NA | CASSPYRGLGYTF | TGTGCCAGCAGCCCCTACAGGGGGCTTGGCTACACCTTC
TRBD2 | TRBJ2-5 | TRBV7-9 | few | CASSLTSGRETQYF | TGTGCCAGCAGCTTGACTAGCGGGAGGGAGACCCAGTACTTC
NA | TRBJ1-1 | TRBV3-1/TRBV3-2 | NA | CASSQAGRENTEAFF | TGTGCCAGCAGCCAAGCGGGCAGGGAGAACACTGAAGCTTTCTTT
NA | TRBJ2-5 | TRBV5-6 | NA | CASSGPRRWVETQYF | TGTGCCAGCAGCGGACCCAGGAGGTGGGTCGAGACCCAGTACTTC
TRBD1 | TRBJ1-2 | TRBV28 | NA | CASSLGQGAHYGYTF | TGTGCCAGCAGTTTAGGGCAGGGGGCACACTATGGCTACACCTTC
NA | TRBJ2-3 | TRBV2 | NA | CASTPPGGRTDTQYF | TGTGCCAGCACCCCACCCGGGGGGCGGACAGATACGCAGTATTTT
NA | TRBJ1-3 | TRBV19 | NA | CASSIQSGNTIYF | TGTGCCAGTAGTATACAATCTGGAAACACCATATATTTT
NA | TRBJ1-1 | TRBV16 | once | CASSQLTPLNTEAFF | TGTGCCAGCAGCCAACTGACACCTTTGAACACTGAAGCTTTCTTT
NA | TRBJ2-1 | TRBV5-1 | NA | CASSPFGNEQFF | TGCGCCAGCAGCCCGTTCGGGAATGAGCAGTTCTTC
TRBD1 | TRBJ1-6 | TRBV7-9 | NA | CASSWDSDNSPLHF | TGTGCCAGCAGCTGGGACAGTGATAATTCACCCCTCCACTTT